This T cell receptor (beta chain) derives from a study of T cells after yellow fever vaccination. Study-level information: Libraries from low-cell-number fractions were prepared with the SMART-Seq v4 Ultra Low Input RNA kit. Study findings and constraints: The bulk population could contribute abundant contaminating clonotypes to FACS-sorted repertoires. Overall, a small share of clonotypes was seen in both CD4 and CD8 compartments.

This clonotype was detected only a few times. The target antigen is unknown. The study made its TCR cDNA through 5'RACE template switching. That step introduced a universal primer site along with UMIs. From the 5' RACE reads, TCRdb called clonotypes with MiXCR, one entry per CDR3 protein. The sample contains around 320,000 distinct CDR3 sequences, around 4.5% of which appear only once. Per the germline V gene, CDR1 is WSHSY and CDR2 is SAAADI. Trimming stripped 5 bases from V and 1 base from J, with 8 bases between. The CDR3 sequence is 13 residues long. This TCR was recovered from a man aged 18-30 years who received the YFV17D yellow fever vaccine. The chain recombines TRBV10-2 with TRBJ1-1; D call uncertain. Sequences were derived from PBMCs, sampled 15 days after the yellow fever booster vaccination. The chain's CDR3 is CASSFGWNTEAFF. CDR3 DNA sequence: TGCGCCAGCAGTTTTGGTTGGAACACTGAAGCTTTCTTT.